The entry that follows covers one T cell receptor (beta chain) sequence. Which antigen it targets is not known. Base qualities were left out, and no much larger clone turns up one base away. The entry originates in a study of blood T cell repertoires in COVID-19 (TCRdb year 2020). About the full investigation: Collaborator samples came from the United States, Italy and Spain and covered acute and convalescent phases of COVID-19. The prospective study material was composed of cDNA or gDNA derived from T cells, B-cell-depleted T cells, or PBMCs. The dataset comprised deeply sampled blood TCRbeta repertoires from subjects exposed to, actively infected with, or recovered from COVID-19. HLA class I and class II types, where available, came from metadata supplied by the sample provider rather than from assay-based typing. The repertoires were released in a freely available public database meant as a resource for research on the immune response to SARS-CoV-2. Samples were obtained from the ongoing ImmuneRACE study (first 160 participants) and from 1,000 to 1,500 subjects provided by 6 global collaborators. Nearly every sample came with metadata listing a de-identified subject ID, COVID-19 status, age in years and sex.

Paper-wide results and their limitations: The quantity of clinical and demographic metadata differed by source and by participant and was supplied without curation.

Collaborating institutions collected whole blood in K2EDTA tubes following their own protocols. For TCRbeta analysis, collaborator samples were shipped as frozen whole blood, as isolated PBMCs, or as DNA extracted from either sample type. CDR1 and CDR2 (SGHTA, FQGNSA) derive from the germline V gene. Here V drops 4 bases and J drops 0 bases, and the junction holds 7 bases not matched to any gene. The CDR3 runs 18 residues from the cysteine to the phenylalanine. The sequence is cut down to CDR3 DNA, 54 bases in frame from base 1. The immunoSEQ Assay, a bias-controlled multiplex PCR, was used to amplify TCRbeta CDR3 regions from genomic DNA. As for the authors' bioinformatics: Within the assay, amplification of reference gene primers was used to estimate how many nucleated cells each sample contained. To quantify the absolute abundance of each unique TCRbeta CDR3 rearrangement, sequence reads were collapsed and filtered. For each sample, productive Simpson clonality was calculated by taking the square root of Simpson's diversity index across productive rearrangements. Entries here come from immuneACCESS through TCRdb and include only in-frame sequences with V and J called. Some clones fail to appear in such tables; in the studies checked, an unresolved V gene covers under half of the shortfall, and the cause of the remainder is unknown. V, J and clone size were drawn from that table, and D and trimming were deduced from the DNA. Present in this sample are 200,000 to 300,000 clones, just under 85% of which were seen just once. The ten biggest clones cover approximately 1.9% of the sample.

Sequenced sample: peripheral blood. This clonotype originated in a woman older than 75 with acute or convalescent COVID-19. The chain was built from TRBV7-2 and TRBJ2-3, with 13 bases in between that match TRBD2. This receptor has the CDR3 CASSSTSGGVPSTDTQYF. The sequenced DNA: TGTGCCAGCAGCTCCACTAGCGGGGGGGTTCCTAGCACAGATACGCAGTATTTT.